These 21 T cell receptor beta chains originate from one sample sequenced in a study of CD8 T cells in Susac syndrome (dated by TCRdb to between 2017 and 2020). Receptor libraries were prepared by the immunoSEQ multiplex PCR assay. RNA was extracted using the RNeasy kit, and about 0.5 to 1 ug of the RNA was reverse transcribed with random hexamers. TCRdb applied fastp at Q25 and MiXCR to the public reads, then kept only in-frame beta chains. Rows merge per CDR3 protein into single entries with the most common DNA and genes. This sample gives about 210,000 distinct CDR3 sequences in total; approximately 95% of them show up just once. 0.082% of the sample comes from the top ten. The sequencing input was CD4+ T cells from PBMCs. All receptors derive from a human donor with multiple sclerosis.

This sequence joins TRBV10-3 and TRBJ2-7, with D uncertain. Looked up from germline, CDR1 is ENHRY and CDR2 is SYGVKD. Trimming pared 3 bases from V and 2 bases from J, leaving 11 bases between. CDR3 length equals 14 residues. CDR3 protein: CAISDTRTAYEQYF. In DNA form, the CDR3 reads TGTGCCATCAGTGATACCAGGACCGCCTACGAGCAGTACTTC.

This chain links TRBV3-1 with TRBJ1-3; 9 bases map to TRBD1. V lost 0 bases, J lost 9 bases, and 6 bases stayed unmatched. The germline V gene encodes CDR1 LGHDT and CDR2 YNNKEL (reference sequence). This CDR3 comprises 15 residues. CDR3 nucleotides: TGTGCCAGCAGCCAAGAGGGACAGGGCTCGGCCACCATATATTTT. As protein: CASSQEGQGSATIYF.

This sequence joins TRBV30 and TRBJ1-2, with no clear D. Germline CDR1 reads GTSNPN; CDR2 reads SVGIG (reference sequence). This CDR3 is 10 amino acids long. V gave up 1 base and J gave up 10 bases, with 7 bases separating them. As DNA, the CDR3 is TGTGCCTGGAGTGGACCACTCTACACCTTC. Encoded protein: CAWSGPLYTF. The variable domain in full, completed from reference TRBV30 and TRBJ1-2, reads SQTIHQWPATLVQPVGSPLSLECTVEGTSNPNLYWYRQAAGRGLQLLFYSVGIGQISSEVPQNLSASRPQDRQFILSSKKLLLSDSGFYLCAWSGPLYTFGSGTRLTVV.

The chain recombines TRBV12-3 or TRBV12-4 with TRBJ1-1; no firm D call. Between the trimmed V and J ends, which lost 8 bases and 0 bases, there was a span of 7 bases. This CDR3 contains 12 residues. The CDR3 DNA reads TGTGCCAGCGGTAGCATGAACACTGAAGCTTTCTTT. It is translated as CASGSMNTEAFF.

This clonotype has just one count. The chain is built from TRBV20-1 and TRBJ2-7; 12 bases fit TRBD1. The length of the CDR3 is 13 residues. V shed 6 bases and J 6 bases; nucleotides not matched to a gene: 6. Germline lookup yields CDR1 DFQATT and CDR2 SNEGSKA (reference sequence). For the CDR3, the DNA is TGCAGTGCCGGGACAGGGGGCAGCGCCGAGCAGTACGTC. Protein: CSAGTGGSAEQYV.

The rearrangement joins TRBV2 to TRBJ2-6, with D uncertain. V lost 6 bases and J lost 0, with 9 bases in between. There are 15 residues in the CDR3. Per germline, CDR1 SNHLY and CDR2 FYNNEI. Here the CDR3 DNA reads TGTGCCAGCAGGGGATTTGACTCTGGGGCCAACGTCCTGACTTTC. Translated: CASRGFDSGANVLTF.

This chain uses TRBV23-1 with TRBJ2-7; 9 positions agree with TRBD1. TRBV23-1 is sorted into the ORF group, with uncertain function. With 4 bases clipped from V and 0 bases from J, the junction kept 4 bases outside the gene matches. The CDR3 consists of 15 residues. CDR3 sequence reads: CASSPETGGSYEQYF. In nucleotides, the CDR3 is TGCGCCAGCAGTCCGGAGACAGGGGGCTCCTACGAGCAGTACTTC.

V gene TRBV12-3 or TRBV12-4 combines with J gene TRBJ1-4, with a possible D match to TRBD1 (5 bases). The CDR3 is 15 amino acids. V lost 0 bases and J lost 6, with 11 bases in between. CDR3 sequence (DNA): TGTGCCAGCAGTTTAGCGCCGGGACCTCATGAAAAACTGTTTTTT. This codes for CASSLAPGPHEKLFF.

The chain has TRBV7-9 and TRBJ1-2, with D perhaps matching TRBD1 (5 bases). The germline CDR1 and CDR2 sequences are SEHNR and FQNEAQ (reference sequence). Trimming stripped 2 bases from V and 8 bases from J, with 12 bases between. This CDR3 is 13 amino acids long. The CDR3 DNA follows: TGTGCCAGCAGCTTATTAACCCAGGGAGGCTACACCTTC. It encodes CASSLLTQGGYTF.

The chain couples TRBV2 to TRBJ2-3; tentative D call: TRBD2 (7 bases). The germline gives CDR1 SNHLY, CDR2 FYNNEI. Trimming removed 3 bases at V and 6 bases at J, with 19 bases between. The CDR3 is 16 amino acids. CDR3 nucleotide sequence: TGTGCCAGCAGTGAGGACGCGGGGGCCCCCTCGGATACGCAGTATTTT. This codes for CASSEDAGAPSDTQYF.

The V call is TRBV10-3, the J call TRBJ2-7, with 9 bases matching TRBD1. Germline CDR1 and CDR2: ENHRY and SYGVKD. Trimming took 4 bases from V and 5 from J; bases not matched to a gene: 9. This CDR3 spans 15 amino acids. CDR3: CAISVGTGYRNEQYF. In nucleotides, the CDR3 is TGTGCCATCAGTGTGGGGACAGGGTACAGGAACGAGCAGTACTTC.

The V and J genes are TRBV9 and TRBJ1-6; D gene unclear. Germline loops: CDR1 SGDLS, CDR2 YYNGEE. The CDR3 has 14 residues. Trimming took off 0 bases at V and 16 bases at J, with 17 bases between the two ends. The CDR3 protein is CASSVASEGFGLHF. Here the CDR3 DNA reads TGTGCCAGCAGCGTAGCCTCAGAAGGGTTCGGACTCCACTTT. Variable domain in full (rest from reference TRBV9 and TRBJ1-6): DSGVTQTPKHLITATGQRVTLRCSPRSGDLSVYWYQQSLDQGLQFLIQYYNGEERAKGNILERFSAQQFPDLHSELNLSSLELGDSALYFCASSVASEGFGLHFGNGTRLTVT.

The chain combines TRBV25-1 with TRBJ2-2, with 7 positions matching TRBD1. Per the germline V gene, CDR1 is MGHDK and CDR2 is SYGVNS. The CDR3 length is 16 residues. Unmatched junction bases numbered 7, after V lost 4 bases and J lost 2 bases. The CDR3 reads CASSATQGDNTGELFF. The CDR3 coding sequence is TGTGCCAGCAGTGCTACGCAGGGGGATAACACCGGGGAGCTGTTTTTT.

The V gene is TRBV12-3 or TRBV12-4, the J gene TRBJ1-1; no reliable D call. The CDR3 loop spans 8 amino acids. Trimming took off 6 bases at V and 9 bases at J, with 2 bases between the two ends. The CDR3 DNA reads as TGTGCCAGCAGGCAAGCTTTCTTT. Translated, it gives CASRQAFF.

This clonotype was detected only a few times. The CDR3, as DNA: TGCAGCGTTGAACGCGGGGGGAACACTGAAGCTTTCTTT. It translates to CSVERGGNTEAFF. The V gene is TRBV29-1, the J gene TRBJ1-1, with D perhaps matching TRBD1 (5 bases). V lost 2 bases, J lost 1 base, and 8 bases lay in between. The V gene's germline CDR1 is SQVTM and CDR2 ANQGSEA. The CDR3 spans 13 residues.

This sequence joins TRBV3-1 and TRBJ1-2; 10 nucleotides align to TRBD1. The CDR3 loop spans 15 amino acids. The J segment lost 5 bases and the V segment lost 3 bases, leaving 6 bases of the junction unmatched. Germline V gives CDR1 LGHDT, CDR2 YNNKEL (reference sequence). This CDR3 is CASSQTGGALYGYTF. CDR3 coding DNA: TGTGCCAGCAGCCAGACAGGGGGCGCGCTATATGGCTACACCTTC.

The table lists this clonotype with a count of one. The gene calls are TRBV5-6 and TRBJ2-1; D not certain. Germline loops: CDR1 SGHDT, CDR2 YYEEEE. The CDR3 is 14 amino acids. The V gene lost 2 bases and the J gene lost 8 bases, with 14 bases spanning the gap. CDR3 loop: CASSFPRGKDEQFF. CDR3 DNA: TGTGCCAGCAGCTTTCCCAGAGGAAAGGATGAGCAGTTCTTC.

The chain joins TRBV3-1 to TRBJ1-5, with 7 bases fitting TRBD1. The CDR3 is 13 residues long. The germline gives CDR1 LGHDT, CDR2 YNNKEL (reference sequence). The ends lost 5 bases at V and 4 bases at J; junction bases unmatched: 2. The CDR3 region is CASSGQVNQPQHF. The CDR3, as DNA: TGTGCCAGCAGCGGACAGGTTAATCAGCCCCAGCATTTT.

The chain has TRBV30 and TRBJ2-5; D ambiguous. Deletions cut 0 bases from V and 4 bases from J, with 12 bases between. Germline V gives CDR1 GTSNPN, CDR2 SVGIG (reference sequence). The CDR3 extends over 14 amino acids. CDR3 sequence (DNA): TGTGCCTGGAGTGTAAGGTCAGGCGGAGAGACCCAGTACTTC. As protein: CAWSVRSGGETQYF.

This clonotype was counted between two and nine times. The chain has TRBV7-9 and TRBJ2-7; tentatively, D is TRBD1 or TRBD2 (5 bases each). This CDR3 has 14 amino acids. V was trimmed by 4 bases and J by 5 bases, leaving 15 bases between them. Germline values: CDR1 SEHNR, CDR2 FQNEAQ (reference sequence). CDR3 amino acids: CASSSGTNDHEQYF. CDR3 sequence (DNA): TGTGCCAGCAGCTCCGGGACGAACGATCACGAGCAGTACTTC.

The chain uses TRBV29-1 and TRBJ1-4; 8 bases are shared with TRBD1. Germline values: CDR1 SQVTM, CDR2 ANQGSEA. The V segment lost 7 bases and the J segment 3 bases; nucleotides outside the gene matches: 1. The CDR3 is 12 residues long. The chain's CDR3 is CSGGQANEKLFF. Here the CDR3 DNA reads TGCAGCGGGGGACAGGCTAATGAAAAACTGTTTTTT.